Below, 29 T cell receptor beta chains from the same sample are listed, as sequenced in a study of OX40 agonist ivuxolimab in advanced cancers. Profiling relied on immunoSEQ multiplex PCR, and the TCRdb table lists in-frame clones only, not all of them. The data contain more than 50,000 clones, roughly 84% of them singletons. The sequencing used CD4+ or CD8+ T cells sorted from blood, collected in a trial of the OX40 agonist ivuxolimab. These receptors were collected from an adult with an advanced solid tumor such as melanoma, head and neck, liver or kidney cancer.

This clone has a handful of counts. The chain combines TRBV7-3 with TRBJ1-2; D gene uncertain. This CDR3 contains 13 residues. The germline V and J ends were trimmed by 5 bases and 4 bases, with 11 bases remaining between them. The V gene's germline CDR1 is SGHTA and CDR2 FQGTGA. The CDR3 DNA reads as TGTGCCAGCAGCCCCCAAAGTGGCTATGGCTACACCTTC. Its protein product is CASSPQSGYGYTF.

V usage is TRBV5-6 and J usage is TRBJ1-2; 8 nucleotides line up with TRBD1. CDR1 is SGHDT and CDR2 is YYEEEE in the germline V gene. CDR3 size: 17 residues. After removal of 4 bases from V and 3 bases from J, the junction contained 14 bases not matched to a gene. The CDR3 nucleotides read TGTGCCAGCAGCCAACCCGGGACAGGTACGGAGGACTATGGCTACACCTTC. Its protein is CASSQPGTGTEDYGYTF.

This chain links TRBV5-1 with TRBJ2-3, with D possibly matching TRBD1 (7 bases). The V gene's germline CDR1 is SGHRS and CDR2 YFSETQ. The CDR3 totals 14 residues. The V end was cut by 6 bases, the J end by 2 bases, with 13 bases between. CDR3 loop: CASKEGANTDTQYF. The DNA of the CDR3 is TGCGCCAGCAAGGAGGGGGCTAACACAGATACGCAGTATTTT.

The V call is TRBV28, the J call TRBJ1-1, with TRBD1 identical over 8 bases. The CDR3 length is 17 residues. Unmatched junction bases numbered 8, after V lost 2 bases and J lost 0 bases. Germline CDR1 is MDHEN and CDR2 is SYDVKM. CDR3 amino acids: CASSLGARTGMNTEAFF. The CDR3 bases are TGTGCCAGCAGTTTAGGGGCACGGACAGGGATGAACACTGAAGCTTTCTTT.

J is TRBJ2-7 and V is TRBV7-9; D is ambiguous. The germline CDR1 and CDR2 sequences are SEHNR and FQNEAQ (reference sequence). V was clipped by 3 bases and J by 0 bases, with 0 bases between them. CDR3 length: 11 residues. Here the CDR3 DNA reads TGTGCCAGCAGCTTCTCCTACGAGCAGTACTTC. Amino acids: CASSFSYEQYF.

J is TRBJ1-6 and V is TRBV30; 7 nucleotides match TRBD1. V was clipped by 3 bases and J by 4 bases; unmatched bases: 3. The CDR3 runs to 14 residues. Per germline, CDR1 GTSNPN and CDR2 SVGIG (reference sequence). The CDR3 reads CAWRPGQYNSPLHF. The DNA of the CDR3 is TGTGCCTGGAGACCGGGACAGTATAATTCACCCCTCCACTTT.

This rearrangement joins TRBV7-8 to TRBJ1-2; 9 positions match TRBD1. The CDR3 is 16 amino acids. Germline CDR1 is SGHVS and CDR2 is FQNEAQ. J was trimmed by 7 bases and V by 5 bases; bases with no gene match: 14. The CDR3 coding sequence is TGTGCCAGCAGCCGCGGGACAGGGCCCTTATCCAGTGGCTACACCTTC. Translated: CASSRGTGPLSSGYTF.

CDR3 protein: CASSFSVYNEQFF. The CDR3, as DNA: TGTGCCAGCAGCTTTTCCGTCTACAATGAGCAGTTCTTC. This chain uses TRBV7-9 with TRBJ2-1; no reliable D call. The germline gives CDR1 SEHNR, CDR2 FQNEAQ (reference sequence). This CDR3 is 13 amino acids long. The V end was cut by 3 bases, the J end by 3 bases, with 6 bases between.

The rearrangement uses TRBV28 and TRBJ1-2; 7 nucleotides match TRBD1. Germline CDR1 MDHEN, CDR2 SYDVKM. Germline trimming cut 3 bases from V and 8 bases from J; bases unmatched to any gene: 3. CDR3 size: 12 residues. In DNA form, the CDR3 reads TGTGCCAGCAGTTTGACAGGGAACGGCTACACCTTC. This gives the protein CASSLTGNGYTF.

To note about this clone: At one end, the junction sequence differs from germline, possibly due to a read error. This chain links TRBV5-6 with TRBJ2-3, with D possibly TRBD1 on 6 matching bases. The CDR3 totals 13 residues. Germline lookup yields CDR1 SGHDT and CDR2 YYEEEE. The CDR3 loop is CASSSTGLDAQYF. The CDR3 nucleotides read TGTGCCAGCAGCTCCACAGGGTTAGATGCGCAGTATTTT.

The CDR3 nucleotides read TGCGCCAGCAGTGCCGGGGCAGGGCTGAACACTGAAGCTTTCTTT. Translation gives CASSAGAGLNTEAFF. The chain links TRBV10-2 to TRBJ1-1; tentatively, D is TRBD1 (5 bases). The CDR3 has 15 amino acids. The germline CDR1 and CDR2 sequences are WSHSY and SAAADI. V lost 4 bases and J lost 0, with 12 bases in between.

V gene TRBV19 combines with J gene TRBJ1-5; 11 nucleotides match TRBD1. This CDR3 has 17 residues. Germline trimming cut 3 bases from V and 2 bases from J; bases unmatched to any gene: 6. Germline-derived CDR1 and CDR2 are LNHDA and SQIVND (reference sequence). CDR3 loop: CASSILDRGLGNQPQHF. The CDR3 nucleotides are TGTGCCAGTAGTATTTTGGACAGGGGGCTAGGCAATCAGCCCCAGCATTTT.

The V and J genes are TRBV21-1 and TRBJ2-5. TRBV21-1 is annotated as a pseudogene. The CDR3 sequence is 17 residues long. The CDR3 DNA reads as TGTGCCAGCAGCAAAGTTCCCATCTCACCTTTCGTGGAGACCCAGTACTTC. Translating it yields CASSKVPISPFVETQYF.

The chain recombines TRBV18 with TRBJ1-1, with no clear D. The CDR3 loop spans 13 amino acids. From germline, CDR1 is KGHSH and CDR2 LQKENI. V was clipped by 3 bases and J by 5 bases, with 10 bases between them. This CDR3 reads CASSPGRGTEAFF. The CDR3 nucleotides read TGTGCCAGCTCACCCGGGAGAGGGACTGAAGCTTTCTTT.

This clone turned up a few times. The V gene is TRBV7-9, the J gene TRBJ1-1; D unresolved. This CDR3 is built from 13 residues. Germline-derived CDR1 and CDR2 are SEHNR and FQNEAQ (reference sequence). V was trimmed by 5 bases and J by 6 bases, leaving 13 bases between them. The CDR3 here is CASSPDGFAEAFF. The CDR3 bases are TGTGCCAGCAGCCCTGACGGGTTTGCTGAAGCTTTCTTT.

The V and J genes are TRBV5-6 and TRBJ1-1, with D uncertain. V dropped 1 base and J dropped 0 bases, with 10 bases sitting between them. The germline V gene encodes CDR1 SGHDT and CDR2 YYEEEE. The CDR3 extends over 15 amino acids. The DNA of the CDR3 is TGTGCCAGCAGCTTGAATCCACCCTTGAACACTGAAGCTTTCTTT. It is translated as CASSLNPPLNTEAFF. The whole variable domain, remainder taken from reference TRBV5-6 and TRBJ1-1, is DAGVTQSPTHLIKTRGQQVTLRCSPKSGHDTVSWYQQALGQGPQFIFQYYEEEERQRGNFPDRFSGHQFPNYSSELNVNALLLGDSALYLCASSLNPPLNTEAFFGQGTRLTVV.

This rearrangement joins TRBV28 to TRBJ2-7; 10 nucleotides agree with TRBD2. The CDR3 loop spans 15 amino acids. The V gene end was trimmed by 5 bases and the J gene end by 2 bases; junction bases not matched to a gene: 6. CDR1 is MDHEN, CDR2 SYDVKM, per germline. CDR3 protein: CASSPPSGSPYEQYF. CDR3 sequence (DNA): TGTGCCAGCAGTCCCCCTAGCGGGAGTCCCTACGAGCAGTACTTC.

V gene TRBV10-3 combines with J gene TRBJ2-1; 9 bases line up with TRBD1. Germline lookup yields CDR1 ENHRY and CDR2 SYGVKD. The CDR3 length is 16 residues. V lost 0 bases to trimming and J lost 9 bases; unmatched junction nucleotides: 9. The CDR3 spells CAISESWTGERPEQFF. CDR3 nucleotides: TGTGCCATCAGTGAGTCGTGGACAGGGGAACGACCTGAGCAGTTCTTC.

This sequence joins TRBV5-1 and TRBJ2-1, with 12 bases fitting TRBD2. Trimming removed 5 bases from V and 4 bases from J; junction bases left unmatched: 4. Germline assignment: CDR1 SGHRS and CDR2 YFSETQ. The CDR3 runs to 15 residues. The CDR3 region is CASRPGLAGYNEQFF. The CDR3 DNA reads TGCGCCAGCAGACCCGGACTAGCGGGATACAATGAGCAGTTCTTC.

The V call is TRBV5-1, the J call TRBJ2-7; the match to TRBD1 covers 7 bases. The V segment lost 0 bases and the J segment 3 bases; nucleotides outside the gene matches: 6. From germline, CDR1 is SGHRS and CDR2 YFSETQ. The CDR3 spans 15 residues. CDR3 in DNA: TGCGCCAGCAGCTTGGCCGGGGACAGCCTCTACGAGCAGTACTTC. It is translated as CASSLAGDSLYEQYF.

This sequence joins TRBV5-3 and TRBJ2-7; D is tentatively TRBD1 or TRBD2 (6 bases each). TRBV5-3 is reported as an ORF; its role is uncertain. The CDR3 contains 14 residues. With 8 bases removed from V and 3 bases from J, the gap between germline ends came to 18 bases. CDR3 coding DNA: TGTGCCAGCAACTCCGCGGGACAAGGCTACGAGCAGTACTTC. Translated: CASNSAGQGYEQYF.

The V and J genes are TRBV6-1 and TRBJ1-5, with a possible D match to TRBD1 (5 bases). V was shortened by 8 bases and J by 6 bases, with 8 bases between the two germline ends. Looked up from germline, CDR1 is MNHNS and CDR2 is SASEGT. This CDR3 spans 11 amino acids. The CDR3 nucleotides are TGTGCCAGCGCAGGGTTTCAGCCCCAGCATTTT. It codes for CASAGFQPQHF.

This chain links TRBV5-6 with TRBJ2-1, with 8 bases aligning to TRBD2. With V trimmed by 1 base and J by 2 bases, 5 bases remained unmatched. This CDR3 region has 16 residues. CDR1 is SGHDT and CDR2 is YYEEEE in the germline V gene. The CDR3 sequence is CASSLRRGAAYNEQFF. The CDR3 nucleotides read TGTGCCAGCAGCTTGAGGCGGGGGGCCGCCTACAATGAGCAGTTCTTC.

The genes are TRBV7-2 and TRBJ1-2; D is uncertain. The CDR3 runs to 13 residues. Trimming pared 1 base from V and 7 bases from J, leaving 10 bases between. Germline CDR1 and CDR2: SGHTA and FQGNSA. The CDR3 region is CASSLERDFGYTF. The CDR3, as DNA: TGTGCCAGCAGCTTAGAACGTGACTTTGGCTACACCTTC.

This clone occurred once. The J gene is TRBJ2-3, the V gene TRBV19; 11 bases are a match to TRBD2. Germline V CDR1 and CDR2: LNHDA, SQIVND (reference sequence). The CDR3 consists of 15 residues. The junction had 5 bases not matched to a gene; V was cut back by 6 bases and J by 3 bases. The CDR3 sequence is CASSMGLAVTDTQYF. The CDR3 coding sequence is TGTGCCAGTAGCATGGGACTAGCGGTAACAGATACGCAGTATTTT.

In its sample, this clone was seen a few times. The chain links TRBV4-2 to TRBJ1-2; D possibly corresponds to TRBD1 (5 bases). The germline gives CDR1 LGHNA, CDR2 YNFKEQ. This CDR3 comprises 15 residues. Trimming removed 1 base at V and 5 bases at J, with 14 bases between. The CDR3 DNA sequence: TGTGCCAGCAGCCAAGTCCTGGGGGTTTCGTATGGCTACACCTTC. Protein sequence: CASSQVLGVSYGYTF.

This sequence joins TRBV28 and TRBJ1-4, with D unclear. CDR3 length equals 16 residues. Germline V lookup: CDR1 MDHEN, CDR2 SYDVKM. V lost 2 bases and J 2 bases, leaving 12 bases between the germline ends. The CDR3 region has the DNA TGTGCCAGCAGTTTAGGCATCCCCGGGACTAATGAAAAACTGTTTTTT. Translation gives CASSLGIPGTNEKLFF.

The chain combines TRBV6-6 with TRBJ2-3; tentative D call: TRBD2 (7 bases). Looked up from germline, CDR1 is MNHNY and CDR2 is SVGAGI (reference sequence). This CDR3 is 14 amino acids long. The V and J ends lost 4 bases and 6 bases respectively, with 14 bases between them. The CDR3 nucleotides read TGTGCCAGCAGTTCCACCAGGGGAGGGGATACGCAGTATTTT. This sequence encodes CASSSTRGGDTQYF.

The chain joins TRBV27 to TRBJ1-2; no firm D call. The V end was cut by 3 bases, the J end by 6 bases, with 8 bases between. Germline V gene data show CDR1 as MNHEY and CDR2 as SMNVEV (reference sequence). This CDR3 is 12 amino acids long. The CDR3 DNA reads TGTGCCAGCAGTTTCTCGGGTGATGGCTACACCTTC. It encodes CASSFSGDGYTF.